Below, 15 T cell receptor beta chains from the same sample are listed, as sequenced in a study of blood T cell repertoires in COVID-19. Profiling relied on immunoSEQ multiplex PCR, and the TCRdb table lists in-frame clones only, not all of them. Among about 230,000 clones listed, over 75% were seen once. The sequencing sample was made of peripheral blood. Receptors were obtained from a man aged 50-59 years with COVID-19, enrolled during active disease.

The table lists this clone with a count of one. The chain is built from TRBV7-3 and TRBJ1-1, with D tentatively TRBD1 (5 bases). V lost 5 bases and J 6 bases, leaving 19 bases between the germline ends. This CDR3 has 15 residues. Germline V CDR1 and CDR2: SGHTA, FQGTGA. CDR3 DNA sequence: TGTGCCAGCAGCCCCCGGGGGGGGATGGCTTCTGAAGCTTTCTTT. This sequence encodes CASSPRGGMASEAFF.

The CDR3 DNA follows: TGCGCCAGCAGCCAAGATGGACCCCGACAGGGCGGATTCTCTGGAAACACCATATATTTT. Translated, it gives CASSQDGPRQGGFSGNTIYF. The chain recombines TRBV4-3 with TRBJ1-3, with 7 nucleotides matching TRBD1. Germline loops: CDR1 LGHNA, CDR2 YSLEER. After removal of 0 bases from V and 0 bases from J, the junction contained 14 bases not matched to a gene. The CDR3 extends over 20 amino acids.

This chain uses TRBV5-4 with TRBJ1-5, with D possibly matching TRBD1 (5 bases). Germline CDR1 is SGHNT and CDR2 is YYREEE (reference sequence). The CDR3 contains 16 residues. Between the trimmed V and J ends, which lost 0 bases and 4 bases, there was a span of 14 bases. CDR3 bases: TGTGCCAGCAGCTTGGGGGGGGTCGGGTCAAATCAGCCCCAGCATTTT. Protein sequence: CASSLGGVGSNQPQHF.

CDR3 DNA sequence: TGTGCCAGCACTCCTTCGACAGGGGCTGGAAACACCATATATTTT. This codes for CASTPSTGAGNTIYF. The chain is built from TRBV25-1 and TRBJ1-3; 8 bases line up with TRBD1. The CDR3 runs to 15 residues. Germline loops: CDR1 MGHDK, CDR2 SYGVNS. V shed 7 bases, J shed 2 bases, and the junction held 7 bases outside the gene matches.

The gene calls are TRBV6-1 and TRBJ2-6, with 7 positions matching TRBD1. Germline CDR1 and CDR2: MNHNS and SASEGT. The CDR3 sequence is 18 residues long. Losses at the gene ends were 3 bases for V and 1 base for J; bases not matched to a gene: 9. The CDR3 DNA reads TGTGCCAGCAGTGACAACAGGGGTCAGCTGTCTGGGGCCAACGTCCTGACTTTC. Translated, it gives CASSDNRGQLSGANVLTF.

The table lists this clone with a count of one. Other DNA sequences from this sample encode an identical CDR3 as well. The chain has TRBV9 and TRBJ1-1; D is uncertain. The V gene's germline CDR1 is SGDLS and CDR2 YYNGEE. The CDR3 sequence is 14 residues long. Trimming removed 0 bases from V and 1 base from J, with 7 bases in between. CDR3 in DNA: TGTGCCAGCAGCGTAGGTTCCGGGAACACTGAAGCTTTCTTT. It is translated as CASSVGSGNTEAFF.

The chain combines TRBV7-9 with TRBJ1-2, with 8 bases that match TRBD1. The CDR3 consists of 14 residues. The V segment lost 5 bases and the J segment 7 bases; nucleotides outside the gene matches: 9. The germline V gene encodes CDR1 SEHNR and CDR2 FQNEAQ (reference sequence). The CDR3, as DNA: TGTGCCAGCAGCGAAGTGGACAGGGCGGTTGGCTACACCTTC. Amino acids: CASSEVDRAVGYTF.

The chain joins TRBV6-5 to TRBJ1-5, with D tentatively TRBD1 (6 bases). The CDR3 is made up of 14 amino acids. V lost 6 bases to trimming and J lost 2 bases, with 11 bases between them. Per germline, CDR1 MNHEY and CDR2 SVGAGI. The CDR3 DNA is TGTGCCAGCAGGGACAGTAAGGGCAATCAGCCCCAGCATTTT. It translates to CASRDSKGNQPQHF.

The chain links TRBV4-2 to TRBJ2-7; possible D gene TRBD1, 5 bases. The CDR3 has 15 residues. Between the trimmed V and J ends, which lost 0 bases and 4 bases, there was a span of 13 bases. Germline V gene lookup returns CDR1 LGHNA and CDR2 YNFKEQ. As DNA, the CDR3 is TGTGCCAGCAGCCAAGATTGGGGCAATCTATACGAGCAGTACTTC. It specifies CASSQDWGNLYEQYF.

This chain joins TRBV18 and TRBJ1-1, with 7 positions matching TRBD1. The V segment lost 3 bases and the J segment 0 bases; nucleotides outside the gene matches: 4. The CDR3 runs to 15 residues. Germline V gene sequence: CDR1 KGHSH, CDR2 LQKENI. The CDR3 spells CASSPTGQLNTEAFF. As DNA, the CDR3 is TGTGCCAGCTCACCGACGGGACAGTTGAACACTGAAGCTTTCTTT. The whole variable domain, filled in from reference TRBV18 and TRBJ1-1, reads NAGVMQNPRHLVRRRGQEARLRCSPMKGHSHVYWYRQLPEEGLKFMVYLQKENIIDESGMPKERFSAEFPKEGPSILRIQQVVRGDSAAYFCASSPTGQLNTEAFFGQGTRLTVV.

V usage is TRBV7-9 and J usage is TRBJ1-1; TRBD1 aligns across 7 bases. J was trimmed by 1 base and V by 2 bases; bases with no gene match: 4. The CDR3 totals 15 residues. The V gene's germline CDR1 is SEHNR and CDR2 FQNEAQ (reference sequence). The CDR3 DNA follows: TGTGCCAGCAGCTTACTCGAGGGGGCGAACACTGAAGCTTTCTTT. Its translation: CASSLLEGANTEAFF. The full variable domain, completed using reference TRBV7-9 and TRBJ1-1, is DTGVSQNPRHKITKRGQNVTFRCDPISEHNRLYWYRQTLGQGPEFLTYFQNEAQLEKSRLLSDRFSAERPKGSFSTLEIQRTEQGDSAMYLCASSLLEGANTEAFFGQGTRLTVV.

The table lists this clone with a count of one. This chain joins TRBV6-5 and TRBJ2-3, with TRBD2 matching over 8 bases. The CDR3 is 15 residues long. Trimming cost V 2 bases and J 4 bases; bases outside gene matches: 5. Germline V gene data show CDR1 as MNHEY and CDR2 as SVGAGI. CDR3 in amino acids: CASSYVSGEADTQYF. The DNA for the CDR3 is TGTGCCAGCAGTTACGTTAGCGGGGAGGCAGATACGCAGTATTTT.

The V call is TRBV11-2, the J call TRBJ1-1, with D unresolved. V lost 3 bases and J 6 bases, leaving 11 bases between the germline ends. This CDR3 comprises 13 residues. Germline assignment: CDR1 SGHAT and CDR2 FQNNGV. The CDR3 DNA is TGTGCCAGCAGCTTGGGAGTGGTCCCTGAAGCTTTCTTT. Its translation: CASSLGVVPEAFF.

The V gene is TRBV5-1, the J gene TRBJ2-3; 8 nucleotides match TRBD1. CDR1 SGHRS and CDR2 YFSETQ come from the germline V gene. The CDR3 extends over 15 amino acids. J lost 6 bases, V lost 2 bases, and 8 bases had no gene match. The CDR3 nucleotides are TGCGCCAGCAGCTTAGAATGGACAGGGAGGGATACGCAGTATTTT. Translated: CASSLEWTGRDTQYF.

This chain's CDR3 is CASSQDLSRVGQGRKNYGYTF. The CDR3 DNA follows: TGCGCCAGCAGCCAAGATCTTTCTCGAGTGGGACAGGGTCGAAAAAACTATGGCTACACCTTC. The chain is built from TRBV4-1 and TRBJ1-2; 9 nucleotides match TRBD1. The V gene's germline CDR1 is MGHRA and CDR2 YSYEKL. This CDR3 spans 21 amino acids. The V gene end was trimmed by 0 bases and the J gene end by 2 bases; junction bases not matched to a gene: 19.